One and the same sample provided the 22 T cell receptor beta chains below, sequenced in a study of blood T cell repertoires in COVID-19. Profiled with immunoSEQ multiplex PCR; TCRdb holds only in-frame clones, not every one. Among 200,000 to 250,000 clones listed, 86% were seen once. The sequenced material came from PBMCs or T cells enriched from blood (not recorded which). The receptors shown here come from a woman aged 40 to 49 with acute COVID-19.

J is TRBJ1-1 and V is TRBV19, with TRBD1 matching 8 bases. CDR3 length: 16 residues. With 3 bases clipped from V and 1 base from J, the junction kept 7 bases outside the gene matches. CDR1 is LNHDA and CDR2 is SQIVND in the germline V gene (reference sequence). The CDR3: CASSIVHRGRNTEAFF. The CDR3 DNA reads as TGTGCCAGTAGTATCGTCCACAGGGGGAGGAACACTGAAGCTTTCTTT.

This chain joins TRBV29-1 and TRBJ2-7; D not resolved. Trimming took off 4 bases at V and 5 bases at J, with 12 bases between the two ends. The CDR3 is 12 residues long. Germline-derived CDR1 and CDR2 are SQVTM and ANQGSEA. CDR3: CSVGTEQDEQYV. CDR3 nucleotide sequence: TGCAGCGTTGGAACAGAGCAAGACGAGCAGTACGTC.

This chain uses TRBV27 with TRBJ2-3, with D unclear. CDR1 and CDR2 from the germline V gene are MNHEY and SMNVEV (reference sequence). Trimming left V 0 bases short and J 5 bases short, with 9 bases between. CDR3 length equals 14 residues. The CDR3 loop is CASSLSYSGDTQYF. The CDR3, as DNA: TGTGCCAGCAGTTTATCCTACAGTGGAGATACGCAGTATTTT.

The chain is built from TRBV24-1 and TRBJ2-3; D possibly corresponds to TRBD2 (6 bases). The CDR3 length is 15 residues. V shed 3 bases and J shed 3 bases, with 12 bases lying between them. Germline CDR1 reads KGHDR; CDR2 reads SFDVKD. The CDR3 here is CATSDPSVRTDTQYF. The CDR3 bases are TGTGCCACCAGTGATCCTAGCGTCAGGACAGATACGCAGTATTTT.

This rearrangement joins TRBV3-1 (or the pseudogene TRBV3-2) to TRBJ1-5; tentative D call: TRBD1 (5 bases). Trimming shortened V by 1 base and J by 6 bases, and 10 bases separated the two germline ends. Germline CDR1 is LGHDT and CDR2 is YNNKEL (reference sequence). The length of the CDR3 is 14 residues. Here the CDR3 DNA reads TGTGCCAGCAGCCAAGTGGGGGGGTCTCAGCCCCAGCATTTT. Residues: CASSQVGGSQPQHF.

The genes are TRBV15 and TRBJ2-2; maybe TRBD1 (5 bases). Between the trimmed V and J ends, which lost 1 base and 0 bases, there was a span of 6 bases. The CDR3 is 15 amino acids. CDR1 LNHNV and CDR2 YYDKDF come from the germline V gene (reference sequence). DNA of the CDR3: TGTGCCACCAGCAGAGGGACACCGAACACCGGGGAGCTGTTTTTT. It yields the protein CATSRGTPNTGELFF.

This rearrangement joins TRBV29-1 to TRBJ1-1; 7 bases line up with TRBD1. CDR1 is SQVTM, CDR2 ANQGSEA, per germline. This CDR3 spans 13 amino acids. The J segment lost 4 bases and the V segment lost 7 bases, leaving 9 bases of the junction unmatched. CDR3 nucleotide sequence: TGCAGCGCTCTGACAGGGAAGGGCACTGAAGCTTTCTTT. The encoded protein is CSALTGKGTEAFF. Together with reference TRBV29-1 and TRBJ1-1, the CDR3 gives the full variable domain: SAVISQKPSRDICQRGTSLTIQCQVDSQVTMMFWYRQQPGQSLTLIATANQGSEATYESGFVIDKFPISRPNLTFSTLTVSNMSPEDSSIYLCSALTGKGTEAFFGQGTRLTVV.

V usage is TRBV2 and J usage is TRBJ1-1; weak D call: TRBD1 (6 bases). There are 14 residues in the CDR3. Germline lookup yields CDR1 SNHLY and CDR2 FYNNEI. V lost 4 bases, J lost 2 bases, and 11 bases lay in between. The CDR3 bases are TGTGCCAGCAGTGTTGCACAGGGAAACACTGAAGCTTTCTTT. Encoded protein: CASSVAQGNTEAFF.

V usage is TRBV29-1 and J usage is TRBJ2-5; D is uncertain. This CDR3 has 11 residues. Germline values: CDR1 SQVTM, CDR2 ANQGSEA. V was pared by 5 bases and J by 7 bases, with 11 bases between. This CDR3 is CSVNRDGTQYF. In nucleotides, the CDR3 is TGCAGCGTTAACAGAGATGGGACCCAGTACTTC.

The chain combines TRBV19 with TRBJ2-1; 7 bases map to TRBD1. The CDR3 spans 19 residues. Trimming took 4 bases from V and 0 from J; bases not matched to a gene: 15. From germline, CDR1 is LNHDA and CDR2 SQIVND (reference sequence). The CDR3 here is CASSTMGTADYSSYNEQFF. CDR3 sequence (DNA): TGTGCCAGTAGTACCATGGGGACAGCAGACTATAGCTCCTACAATGAGCAGTTCTTC. The full variable domain, completed using reference TRBV19 and TRBJ2-1, is DGGITQSPKYLFRKEGQNVTLSCEQNLNHDAMYWYRQDPGQGLRLIYYSQIVNDFQKGDIAEGYSVSREKKESFPLTVTSAQKNPTAFYLCASSTMGTADYSSYNEQFFGPGTRLTVL.

V gene TRBV7-2 combines with J gene TRBJ2-7; 14 bases line up with TRBD2. The CDR3 consists of 16 residues. In germline, CDR1 is SGHTA, CDR2 FQGNSA. V trimming: 5 bases; J trimming: 6 bases; junction bases outside the gene matches: 9. The DNA for the CDR3 is TGTGCCAGCAGCGCAAGACCGGGACTAGCGGGGGTCGAGCAGTACTTC. This sequence encodes CASSARPGLAGVEQYF.

This chain links TRBV18 with TRBJ2-7; 7 bases fit TRBD1. Germline trimming cut 6 bases from V and 6 bases from J; bases unmatched to any gene: 8. From germline, CDR1 is KGHSH and CDR2 LQKENI. The CDR3 length is 13 residues. This CDR3 reads CASSAGTASEQYF. The CDR3 DNA sequence: TGTGCCAGCTCCGCCGGGACAGCATCCGAGCAGTACTTC.

The chain links TRBV30 to TRBJ1-6, with D perhaps matching TRBD1 (5 bases). Germline V lookup: CDR1 GTSNPN, CDR2 SVGIG (reference sequence). CDR3 length: 15 amino acids. Trimming pared 0 bases from V and 8 bases from J, leaving 14 bases between. CDR3 DNA: TGTGCCTGGAGTGTAATTTTCCAGGGTGATTCACCCCTCCACTTT. Its translation: CAWSVIFQGDSPLHF.

The rearrangement uses TRBV24-1 and TRBJ1-2; no clear D gene. CDR1 and CDR2 (germline): KGHDR, SFDVKD. Trimming removed 10 bases from V and 8 bases from J, with 19 bases in between. This CDR3 comprises 13 residues. In nucleotides, the CDR3 is TGTGCCACGCGAGGCCGTGAAGTATCCGGCTACACCTTC. Amino acid sequence: CATRGREVSGYTF.

The rearrangement joins TRBV18 to TRBJ1-6, with D possibly matching TRBD1 (5 bases). V lost 2 bases, J lost 8 bases, and 10 bases lay in between. This CDR3 has 14 amino acids. Germline V gene lookup returns CDR1 KGHSH and CDR2 LQKENI. The CDR3 nucleotides are TGTGCCAGCTCACCAAAGGGGTTGGATTCACCCCTCCACTTT. Its translation: CASSPKGLDSPLHF. The full variable domain, with the rest looked up from reference TRBV18 and TRBJ1-6, is NAGVMQNPRHLVRRRGQEARLRCSPMKGHSHVYWYRQLPEEGLKFMVYLQKENIIDESGMPKERFSAEFPKEGPSILRIQQVVRGDSAAYFCASSPKGLDSPLHFGNGTRLTVT.

In its sample, this clone was seen a few times. The rearrangement links TRBV7-2 to TRBJ1-5; the match to TRBD1 covers 9 bases. This CDR3 has 15 residues. Trimming removed 5 bases from V and 3 bases from J; junction bases left unmatched: 5. From germline, CDR1 is SGHTA and CDR2 FQGNSA. The CDR3 DNA is TGTGCCAGCAGCGCTGGGACAGGGTTCAATCAGCCCCAGCATTTT. This codes for CASSAGTGFNQPQHF.

V and J are TRBV3-1 (or the pseudogene TRBV3-2) and TRBJ1-1, with D maybe TRBD1 (6 bases). The CDR3 is made up of 14 amino acids. Trimming took off 0 bases at V and 7 bases at J, with 12 bases between the two ends. CDR1 is LGHDT and CDR2 is YNNKEL in the germline V gene (reference sequence). CDR3 sequence reads: CASSQDLAGDEAFF. CDR3 DNA: TGTGCCAGCAGCCAAGATCTGGCAGGGGATGAAGCTTTCTTT.

The chain has TRBV4-2 and TRBJ2-5; D might be TRBD2 (7 bases). Germline V gives CDR1 LGHNA, CDR2 YNFKEQ. Deletions cut 0 bases from V and 4 bases from J, with 12 bases between. This CDR3 spans 15 amino acids. DNA of the CDR3: TGTGCCAGCAGCCAAGAGGGGCGGGGGCTAGAGACCCAGTACTTC. Its protein product is CASSQEGRGLETQYF.

The V call is TRBV21-1, the J call TRBJ2-2; TRBD1 is the table's D call, not checked against the DNA. TRBV21-1 is marked as a pseudogene. The CDR3 has 22 amino acids. CDR3 in DNA: TGTGCCAGCAGCAAAGCCCGCGTGGAGGGACAGGGCCTGCTAAGGGACACCGGGGAGCTGTTTTTT. Translation gives CASSKARVEGQGLLRDTGELFF.

The chain employs TRBV27 and TRBJ2-7, with D perhaps matching TRBD2 (6 bases). The CDR3 is 14 residues long. Germline CDR1 MNHEY, CDR2 SMNVEV (reference sequence). Trimming shortened V by 6 bases and J by 3 bases, and 15 bases separated the two germline ends. In DNA, the CDR3 is TGTGCCAGCAGCCTAGCGTGGCAGGGCTACGAGCAGTACTTC. It specifies CASSLAWQGYEQYF.

This chain links TRBV30 with TRBJ1-5; possibly TRBD1 for D (6 bases). There are 15 residues in the CDR3. Looked up from germline, CDR1 is GTSNPN and CDR2 is SVGIG (reference sequence). V lost 4 bases, J lost 1 base, and 14 bases lay in between. The CDR3 spells CAWTSVGGSNQPQHF. The CDR3 DNA reads TGTGCCTGGACCTCAGTTGGGGGCAGCAATCAGCCCCAGCATTTT.

The rearrangement links TRBV7-9 to TRBJ2-3; 8 nucleotides match TRBD2. There are 14 residues in the CDR3. Per germline, CDR1 SEHNR and CDR2 FQNEAQ (reference sequence). With V trimmed by 3 bases and J by 5 bases, 4 bases remained unmatched. CDR3 loop: CASSFRAGEDTQYF. The CDR3 DNA reads TGTGCCAGCAGCTTTAGAGCGGGGGAAGATACGCAGTATTTT.